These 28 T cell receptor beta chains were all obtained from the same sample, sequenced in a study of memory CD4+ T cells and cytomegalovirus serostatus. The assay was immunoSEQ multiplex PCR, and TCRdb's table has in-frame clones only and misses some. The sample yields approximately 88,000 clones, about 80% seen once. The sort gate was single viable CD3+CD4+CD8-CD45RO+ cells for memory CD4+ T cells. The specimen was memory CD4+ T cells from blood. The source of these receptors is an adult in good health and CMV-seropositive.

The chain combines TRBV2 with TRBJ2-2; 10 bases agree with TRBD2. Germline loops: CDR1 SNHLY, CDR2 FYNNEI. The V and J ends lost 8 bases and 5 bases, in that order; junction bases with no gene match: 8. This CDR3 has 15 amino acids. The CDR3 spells CASGGLAGVTGELFF. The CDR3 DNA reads TGTGCCAGCGGCGGTCTAGCGGGAGTTACCGGGGAGCTGTTTTTT.

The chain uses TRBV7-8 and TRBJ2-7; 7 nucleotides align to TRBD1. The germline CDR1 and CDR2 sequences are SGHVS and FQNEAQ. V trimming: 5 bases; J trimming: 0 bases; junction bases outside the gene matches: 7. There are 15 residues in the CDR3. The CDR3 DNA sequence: TGTGCCAGCAGCCCAGCCGGGACAGTCTCCTACGAGCAGTACTTC. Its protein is CASSPAGTVSYEQYF.

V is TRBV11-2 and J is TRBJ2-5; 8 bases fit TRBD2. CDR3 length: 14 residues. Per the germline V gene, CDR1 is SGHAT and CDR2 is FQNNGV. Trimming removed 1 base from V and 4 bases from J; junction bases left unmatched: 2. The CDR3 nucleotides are TGTGCCAGCAGCTTAGTGGCGGGGGGAGAGACCCAGTACTTC. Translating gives CASSLVAGGETQYF. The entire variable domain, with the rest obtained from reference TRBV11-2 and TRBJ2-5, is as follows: EAGVAQSPRYKIIEKRQSVAFWCNPISGHATLYWYQQILGQGPKLLIQFQNNGVVDDSQLPKDRFSAERLKGVDSTLKIQPAKLEDSAVYLCASSLVAGGETQYFGPGTRLLVL.

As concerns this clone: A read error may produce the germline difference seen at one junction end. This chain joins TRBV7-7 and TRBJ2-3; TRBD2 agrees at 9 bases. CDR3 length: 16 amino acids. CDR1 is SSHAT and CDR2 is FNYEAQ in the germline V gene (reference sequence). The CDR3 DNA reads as TGTGCTAGCAGCTTACACCCTAGCGGGACCACAGATACGCAGTATTTT. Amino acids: CASSLHPSGTTDTQYF.

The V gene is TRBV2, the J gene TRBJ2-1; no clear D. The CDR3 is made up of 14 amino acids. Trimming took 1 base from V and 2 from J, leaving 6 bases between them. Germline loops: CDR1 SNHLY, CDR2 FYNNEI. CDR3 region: CASSEVGPYNEQFF. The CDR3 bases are TGTGCCAGCAGTGAAGTGGGTCCCTACAATGAGCAGTTCTTC. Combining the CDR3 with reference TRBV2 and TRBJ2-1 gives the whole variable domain EPEVTQTPSHQVTQMGQEVILRCVPISNHLYFYWYRQILGQKVEFLVSFYNNEISEKSEIFDDQFSVERPDGSNFTLKIRSTKLEDSAMYFCASSEVGPYNEQFFGPGTRLTVL.

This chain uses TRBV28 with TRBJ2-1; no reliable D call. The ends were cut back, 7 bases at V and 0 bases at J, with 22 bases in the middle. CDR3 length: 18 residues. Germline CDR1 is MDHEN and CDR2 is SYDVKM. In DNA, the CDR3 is TGTGCCAGCACCCAGTCGAATCTCGGCCTTAGCTCCTACAATGAGCAGTTCTTC. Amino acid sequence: CASTQSNLGLSSYNEQFF. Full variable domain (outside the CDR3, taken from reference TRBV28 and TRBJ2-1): DVKVTQSSRYLVKRTGEKVFLECVQDMDHENMFWYRQDPGLGLRLIYFSYDVKMKEKGDIPEGYSVSREKKERFSLILESASTNQTSMYLCASTQSNLGLSSYNEQFFGPGTRLTVL.

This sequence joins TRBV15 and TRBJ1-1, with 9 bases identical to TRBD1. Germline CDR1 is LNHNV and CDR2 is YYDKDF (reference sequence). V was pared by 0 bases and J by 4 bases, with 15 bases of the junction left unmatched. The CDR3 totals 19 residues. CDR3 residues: CATSRDSGLLGQGTTEAFF. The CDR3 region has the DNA TGTGCCACCAGCAGAGATTCGGGCCTTTTGGGACAGGGTACCACTGAAGCTTTCTTT.

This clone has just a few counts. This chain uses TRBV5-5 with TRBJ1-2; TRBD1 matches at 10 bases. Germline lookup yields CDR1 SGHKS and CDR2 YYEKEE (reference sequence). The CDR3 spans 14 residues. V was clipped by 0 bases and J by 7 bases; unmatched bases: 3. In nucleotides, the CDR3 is TGTGCCAGCAGCTTGGGACAGGGGGCAGGTGGCTACACCTTC. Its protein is CASSLGQGAGGYTF.

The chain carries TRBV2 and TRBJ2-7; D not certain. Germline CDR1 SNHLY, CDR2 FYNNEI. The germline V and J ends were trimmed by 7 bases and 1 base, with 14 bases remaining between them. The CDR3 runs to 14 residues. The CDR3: CASMGARYSYEQYF. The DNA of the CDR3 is TGTGCCAGCATGGGTGCCCGGTATTCCTACGAGCAGTACTTC.

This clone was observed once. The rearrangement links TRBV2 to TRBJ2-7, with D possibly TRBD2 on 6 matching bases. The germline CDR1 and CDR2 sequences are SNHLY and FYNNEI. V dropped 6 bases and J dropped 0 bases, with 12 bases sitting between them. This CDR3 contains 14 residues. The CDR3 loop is CASRRLVSSYEQYF. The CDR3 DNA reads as TGTGCCAGCAGGAGACTAGTCTCCTCCTACGAGCAGTACTTC.

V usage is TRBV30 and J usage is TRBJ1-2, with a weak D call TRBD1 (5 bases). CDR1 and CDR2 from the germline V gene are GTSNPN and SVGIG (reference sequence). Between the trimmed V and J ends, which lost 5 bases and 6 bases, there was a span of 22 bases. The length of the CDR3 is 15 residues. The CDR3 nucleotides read TGTGCCTGGGGCGGTCGGTCAGGGTATAGCGATGGCTACACCTTC. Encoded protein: CAWGGRSGYSDGYTF.

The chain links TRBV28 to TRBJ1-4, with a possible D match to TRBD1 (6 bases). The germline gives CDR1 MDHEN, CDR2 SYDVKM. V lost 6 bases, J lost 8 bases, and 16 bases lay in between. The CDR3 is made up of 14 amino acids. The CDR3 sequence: CASRFAGDLEKLFF. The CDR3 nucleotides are TGTGCCAGCAGGTTTGCAGGGGATCTAGAAAAACTGTTTTTT.

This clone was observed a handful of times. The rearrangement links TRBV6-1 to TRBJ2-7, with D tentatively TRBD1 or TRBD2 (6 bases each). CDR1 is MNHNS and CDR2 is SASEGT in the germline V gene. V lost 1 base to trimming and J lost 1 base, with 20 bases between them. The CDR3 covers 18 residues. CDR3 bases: TGTGCCAGCAGTGAAGGAACCTCCCAGGGGACTCTTTCCTACGAGCAGTACTTC. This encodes CASSEGTSQGTLSYEQYF.

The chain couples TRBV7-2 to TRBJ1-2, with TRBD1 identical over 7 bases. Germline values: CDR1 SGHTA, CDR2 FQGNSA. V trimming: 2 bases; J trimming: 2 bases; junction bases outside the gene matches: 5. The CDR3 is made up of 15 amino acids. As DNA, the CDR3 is TGTGCCAGCAGCTTAAGGGGACAGAGAAACTATGGCTACACCTTC. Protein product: CASSLRGQRNYGYTF.

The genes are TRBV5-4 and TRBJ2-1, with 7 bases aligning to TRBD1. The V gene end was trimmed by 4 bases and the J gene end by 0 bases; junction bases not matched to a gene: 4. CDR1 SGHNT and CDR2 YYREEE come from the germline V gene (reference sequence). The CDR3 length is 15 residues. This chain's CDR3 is CASSPDRISYNEQFF. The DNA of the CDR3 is TGTGCCAGCAGCCCGGACAGGATCTCCTACAATGAGCAGTTCTTC. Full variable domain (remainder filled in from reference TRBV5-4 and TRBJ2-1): ETGVTQSPTHLIKTRGQQVTLRCSSQSGHNTVSWYQQALGQGPQFIFQYYREEENGRGNFPPRFSGLQFPNYSSELNVNALELDDSALYLCASSPDRISYNEQFFGPGTRLTVL.

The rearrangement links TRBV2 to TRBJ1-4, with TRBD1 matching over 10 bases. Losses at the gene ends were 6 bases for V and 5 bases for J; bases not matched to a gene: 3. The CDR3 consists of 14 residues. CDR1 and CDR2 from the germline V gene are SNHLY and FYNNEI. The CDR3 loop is CASSGGQGNEKLFF. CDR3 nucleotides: TGTGCCAGCAGCGGGGGACAGGGGAATGAAAAACTGTTTTTT.

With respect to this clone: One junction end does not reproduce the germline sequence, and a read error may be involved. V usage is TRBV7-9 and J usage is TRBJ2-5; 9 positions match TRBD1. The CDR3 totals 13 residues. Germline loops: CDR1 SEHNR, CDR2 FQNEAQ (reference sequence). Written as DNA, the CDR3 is TGTGCCAGCAGCCGGCCTGGACAGGGGCCCGACAACTTC. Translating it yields CASSRPGQGPDNF.

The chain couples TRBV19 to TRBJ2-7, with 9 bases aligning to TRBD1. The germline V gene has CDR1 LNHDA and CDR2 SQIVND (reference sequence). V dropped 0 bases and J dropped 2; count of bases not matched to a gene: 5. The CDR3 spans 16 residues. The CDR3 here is CASSIDQGTGTYEQYF. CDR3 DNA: TGTGCCAGTAGTATAGATCAGGGGACAGGGACCTACGAGCAGTACTTC.

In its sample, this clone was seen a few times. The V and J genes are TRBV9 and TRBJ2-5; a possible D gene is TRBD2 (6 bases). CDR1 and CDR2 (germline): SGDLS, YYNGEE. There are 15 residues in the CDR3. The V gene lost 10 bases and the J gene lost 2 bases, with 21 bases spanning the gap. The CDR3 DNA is TGTGCCTCCAGTCGCGCCGGGACTTATCAAGAGACCCAGTACTTC. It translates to CASSRAGTYQETQYF.

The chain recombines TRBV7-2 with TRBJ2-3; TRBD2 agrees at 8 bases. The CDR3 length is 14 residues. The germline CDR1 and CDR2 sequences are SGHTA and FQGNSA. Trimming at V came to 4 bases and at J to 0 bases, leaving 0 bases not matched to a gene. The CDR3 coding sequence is TGTGCCAGCAGCTGGACTAGCAGCACAGATACGCAGTATTTT. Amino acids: CASSWTSSTDTQYF.

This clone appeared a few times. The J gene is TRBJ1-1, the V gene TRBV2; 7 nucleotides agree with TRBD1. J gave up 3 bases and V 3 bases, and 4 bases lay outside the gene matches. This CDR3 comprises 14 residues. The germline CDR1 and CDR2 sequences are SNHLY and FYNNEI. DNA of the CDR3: TGTGCCAGCAGTGATTTAGGGACAGACACTGAAGCTTTCTTT. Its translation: CASSDLGTDTEAFF.

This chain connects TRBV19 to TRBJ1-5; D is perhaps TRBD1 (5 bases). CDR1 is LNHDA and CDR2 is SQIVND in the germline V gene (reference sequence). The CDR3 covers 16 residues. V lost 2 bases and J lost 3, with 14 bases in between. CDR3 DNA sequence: TGTGCCAGTAGTATATCGGACACACAATACAATCAGCCCCAGCATTTT. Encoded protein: CASSISDTQYNQPQHF.

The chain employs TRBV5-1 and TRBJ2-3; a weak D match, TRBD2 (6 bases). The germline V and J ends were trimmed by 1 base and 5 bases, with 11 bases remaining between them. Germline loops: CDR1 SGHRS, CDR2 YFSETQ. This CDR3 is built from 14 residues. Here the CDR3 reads CASSLIGGVDTQYF. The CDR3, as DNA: TGCGCCAGCAGCTTGATTGGCGGGGTAGATACGCAGTATTTT.

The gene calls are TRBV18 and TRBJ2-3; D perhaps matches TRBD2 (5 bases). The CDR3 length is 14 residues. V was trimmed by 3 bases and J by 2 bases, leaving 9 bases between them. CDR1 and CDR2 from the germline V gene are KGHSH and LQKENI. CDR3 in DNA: TGTGCCAGCTCACCTGGACTTATCACAGATACGCAGTATTTT. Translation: CASSPGLITDTQYF.

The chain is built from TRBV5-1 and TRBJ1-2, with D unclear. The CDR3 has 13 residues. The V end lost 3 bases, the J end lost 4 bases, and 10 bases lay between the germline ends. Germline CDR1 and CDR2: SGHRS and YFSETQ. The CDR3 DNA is TGCGCCAGCAGCTCAACCGGCGCCTATGGCTACACCTTC. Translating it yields CASSSTGAYGYTF.

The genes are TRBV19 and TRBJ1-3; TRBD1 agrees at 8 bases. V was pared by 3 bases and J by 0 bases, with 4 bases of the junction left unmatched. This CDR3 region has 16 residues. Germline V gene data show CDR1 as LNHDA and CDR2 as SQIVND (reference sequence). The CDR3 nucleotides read TGTGCCAGTAGTATTGGCGACAGGGGCTCTGGAAACACCATATATTTT. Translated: CASSIGDRGSGNTIYF.

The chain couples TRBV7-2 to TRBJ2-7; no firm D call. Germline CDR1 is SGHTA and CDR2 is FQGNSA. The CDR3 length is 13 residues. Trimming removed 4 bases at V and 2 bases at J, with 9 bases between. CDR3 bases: TGTGCCAGCAGCTCAGCCCATGCCTACGAGCAGTACTTC. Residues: CASSSAHAYEQYF. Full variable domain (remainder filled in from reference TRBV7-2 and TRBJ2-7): GAGVSQSPSNKVTEKGKDVELRCDPISGHTALYWYRQSLGQGLEFLIYFQGNSAPDKSGLPSDRFSAERTGGSVSTLTIQRTQQEDSAVYLCASSSAHAYEQYFGPGTRLTVT.

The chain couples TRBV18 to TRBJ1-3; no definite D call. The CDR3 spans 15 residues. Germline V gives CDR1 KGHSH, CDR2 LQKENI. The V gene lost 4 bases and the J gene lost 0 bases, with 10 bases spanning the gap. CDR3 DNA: TGTGCCAGCTCACTCATACAGCGCTCTGGAAACACCATATATTTT. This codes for CASSLIQRSGNTIYF.